Listed here are 8 T cell receptor beta chains from one sample, sequenced in a study of Ad26.COV2.S vaccination and SARS-CoV-2 variants. Indicated treatment: approximately 18 received Ad26.COV2.S at low or high dose, single or two shots; about 5 received placebo; per-sample allocation not given. Sampling occurred on day 63 after the first vaccine or placebo injection. Produced via immunoSEQ multiplex PCR; TCRdb's table is partial and in-frame only. The data hold a few hundred thousand clones, with 80% to 95% observed a single time. The sample was peripheral blood, taken in a trial of Ad26.COV2.S vaccine versus placebo. Source of these receptors: a person aged 18-65 years who received the Ad26.COV2.S COVID-19 vaccine or a placebo.

The chain joins TRBV6-2 or TRBV6-3 to TRBJ1-6; possible D gene TRBD1, 5 bases. Per germline, CDR1 MNHEY and CDR2 SVGEGT. The CDR3 runs to 18 residues. Deletions cut 4 bases from V and 0 bases from J, with 16 bases between. CDR3 protein: CASSLTGQKSSYNSPLHF. The CDR3 bases are TGTGCCAGCAGTTTAACAGGCCAAAAGAGCTCCTATAATTCACCCCTCCACTTT.

The genes are TRBV5-1 and TRBJ2-1; 7 bases are shared with TRBD1. The CDR3 contains 14 residues. V dropped 4 bases and J dropped 7; count of bases not matched to a gene: 8. From germline, CDR1 is SGHRS and CDR2 YFSETQ. CDR3 amino acids: CASSLWTGSNEQFF. For the CDR3, the DNA is TGCGCCAGCAGCCTGTGGACAGGATCGAATGAGCAGTTCTTC.

The chain employs TRBV19 and TRBJ1-2; 9 bases agree with TRBD1. This CDR3 has 14 residues. With 1 base clipped from V and 14 bases from J, the junction kept 11 bases outside the gene matches. The germline gives CDR1 LNHDA, CDR2 SQIVND (reference sequence). The CDR3 DNA follows: TGTGCCAGTAGTATAGTGGGACAGGGATTGTTTTTTACCTTC. Protein product: CASSIVGQGLFFTF. Together with reference TRBV19 and TRBJ1-2, the CDR3 gives the full variable domain: DGGITQSPKYLFRKEGQNVTLSCEQNLNHDAMYWYRQDPGQGLRLIYYSQIVNDFQKGDIAEGYSVSREKKESFPLTVTSAQKNPTAFYLCASSIVGQGLFFTFGSGTRLTVV.

The genes are TRBV6-5 and TRBJ2-3; TRBD2 matches 10 bases. Germline V gene data show CDR1 as MNHEY and CDR2 as SVGAGI. This CDR3 has 16 amino acids. V lost 6 bases, J lost 7 bases, and 13 bases stayed unmatched. CDR3 in amino acids: CASSYASGGYSNTQYF. The CDR3 DNA is TGTGCCAGCAGCTACGCTAGCGGGGGTTATAGCAATACGCAGTATTTT.

The rearrangement joins TRBV7-6 to TRBJ1-4; D unclear. Trimming cost V 5 bases and J 6 bases, with 13 bases left between them. Per the germline V gene, CDR1 is SGHVS and CDR2 is FNYEAQ. The CDR3 runs to 14 residues. This CDR3 reads CASSPSYADEKLFF. The CDR3 nucleotides read TGTGCCAGCAGCCCCTCGTACGCTGATGAAAAACTGTTTTTT.

The rearrangement uses TRBV4-3 and TRBJ1-1; 8 positions agree with TRBD1. In germline, CDR1 is LGHNA, CDR2 YSLEER. The ends lost 2 bases at V and 4 bases at J; junction bases unmatched: 9. This CDR3 comprises 16 residues. The CDR3 sequence is CASSQQTGGRGTEAFF. The CDR3 DNA reads as TGCGCCAGCAGCCAACAAACAGGGGGTCGGGGCACTGAAGCTTTCTTT.

V gene TRBV21-1 combines with J gene TRBJ2-1; the D call of TRBD2 is as the table states it, not checked on the DNA. TRBV21-1 is annotated as a pseudogene. The CDR3 covers 12 residues. The CDR3 sequence is CASSKRSSKQFF. Here the CDR3 DNA reads TGTGCCAGCAGCAAGCGTTCCTCAAAGCAGTTCTTC.

The chain uses TRBV2 and TRBJ2-2; 11 nucleotides agree with TRBD2. This CDR3 comprises 16 residues. Trimming cost V 3 bases and J 5 bases; bases outside gene matches: 5. Germline V lookup: CDR1 SNHLY, CDR2 FYNNEI. CDR3 bases: TGTGCCAGCAGTGAGAGACTAGCGGGGTTAACCGGGGAGCTGTTTTTT. Encoded protein: CASSERLAGLTGELFF.